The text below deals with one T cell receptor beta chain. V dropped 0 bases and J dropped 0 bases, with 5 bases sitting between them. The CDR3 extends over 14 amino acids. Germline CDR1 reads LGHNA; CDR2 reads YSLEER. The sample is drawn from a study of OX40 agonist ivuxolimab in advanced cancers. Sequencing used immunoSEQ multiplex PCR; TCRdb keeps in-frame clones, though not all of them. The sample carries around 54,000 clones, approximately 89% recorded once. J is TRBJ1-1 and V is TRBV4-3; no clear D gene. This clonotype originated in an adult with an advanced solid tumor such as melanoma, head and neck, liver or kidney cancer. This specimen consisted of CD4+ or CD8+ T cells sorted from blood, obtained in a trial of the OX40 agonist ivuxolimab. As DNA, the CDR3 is TGCGCCAGCAGCCAAGATCACGTGAACACTGAAGCTTTCTTT. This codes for CASSQDHVNTEAFF.